This entry concerns a single T cell receptor (beta chain). This sample was taken from a study of blood T cell repertoires in COVID-19. Study overall: Material from acute and convalescent COVID-19 was sourced from the United States, Italy and Spain. Nucleic acid was either cDNA or gDNA, and it came from T cells, B-cell-depleted T cells, or PBMCs.

Libraries were prepared by immunoSEQ multiplex PCR; TCRdb keeps only in-frame clonotypes and omits some of them. The sample holds fewer than 50,000 clones, around 70% seen once. The sequence derives from a man older than 75 with acute or convalescent COVID-19. Material for sequencing was peripheral blood.

The DNA of the CDR3 is TGTGCCAGCACCATAGGCCGGGGTTCGGAGTCACCCCTCCACTTT. This codes for CASTIGRGSESPLHF. This chain joins TRBV9 and TRBJ1-6; D not resolved. In germline, CDR1 is SGDLS, CDR2 YYNGEE. The V end lost 6 bases, the J end lost 10 bases, and 20 bases lay between the germline ends. The CDR3 sequence is 15 residues long.